This entry is about one T cell receptor (beta chain). This specimen belongs to a study of OX40 agonist ivuxolimab in advanced cancers. The repertoire was sequenced with immunoSEQ multiplex PCR; TCRdb's copy has only in-frame clones and lacks some. The sample carries tens of thousands of clones, around 80% recorded once. Germline V gene sequence: CDR1 SGHAT, CDR2 FQNNGV. The junction had 7 bases not matched to a gene; V was cut back by 4 bases and J by 4 bases. The CDR3 has 15 amino acids. This sample comprised CD4+ or CD8+ T cells sorted from blood, obtained in a trial of the OX40 agonist ivuxolimab. The chain couples TRBV11-2 to TRBJ2-3; 8 nucleotides line up with TRBD2. The receptor comes from an adult with an advanced solid tumor such as melanoma, head and neck, liver or kidney cancer. The CDR3 DNA is TGTGCCAGCAGCTCGCCGGGACTAGGCTCAGATACGCAGTATTTT. Protein product: CASSSPGLGSDTQYF.